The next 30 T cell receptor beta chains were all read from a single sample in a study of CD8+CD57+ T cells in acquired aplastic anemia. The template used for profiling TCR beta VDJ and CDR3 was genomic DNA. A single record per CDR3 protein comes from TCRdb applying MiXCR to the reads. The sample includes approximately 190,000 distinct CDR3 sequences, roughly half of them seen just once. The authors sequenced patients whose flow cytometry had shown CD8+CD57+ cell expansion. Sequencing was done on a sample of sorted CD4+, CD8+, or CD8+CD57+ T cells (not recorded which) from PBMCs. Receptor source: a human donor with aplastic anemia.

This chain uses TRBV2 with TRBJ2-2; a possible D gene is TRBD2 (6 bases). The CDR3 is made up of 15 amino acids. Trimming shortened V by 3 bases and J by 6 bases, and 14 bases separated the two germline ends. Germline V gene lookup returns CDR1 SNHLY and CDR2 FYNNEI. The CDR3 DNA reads TGTGCCAGCAGTGATTTTGTATCGGGGGCCGGGGAGCTGTTTTTT. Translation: CASSDFVSGAGELFF.

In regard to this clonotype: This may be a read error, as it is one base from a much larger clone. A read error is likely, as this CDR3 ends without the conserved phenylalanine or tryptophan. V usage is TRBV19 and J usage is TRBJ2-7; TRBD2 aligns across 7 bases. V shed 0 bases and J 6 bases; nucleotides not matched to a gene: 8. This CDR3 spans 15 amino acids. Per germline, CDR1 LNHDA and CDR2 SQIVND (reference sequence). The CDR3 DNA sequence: TGTGCCAGTAGTATAGACCGAGCGGGAATCTCCGAGCAGTACTCC. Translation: CASSIDRAGISEQYS.

Written as DNA, the CDR3 is TGTGCCAGTAGGCGGTCTGGGGACGCGAAGGTGATTACGCAGTATTTT. Amino acids: CASRRSGDAKVITQYF. V and J are TRBV19 and TRBJ2-3; D is perhaps TRBD1 or TRBD2 (5 bases each). Germline assignment: CDR1 LNHDA and CDR2 SQIVND (reference sequence). This CDR3 is 16 amino acids long. V was trimmed by 6 bases and J by 8 bases, leaving 24 bases between them.

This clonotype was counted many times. As DNA, the CDR3 is TGTGCCATCAGTTCTGGGACCTCCCCGATTTCCTATAATTCACCCCTCCACTTT. Its protein is CAISSGTSPISYNSPLHF. This chain uses TRBV10-3 with TRBJ1-6; D may be TRBD1 (5 bases). Germline lookup yields CDR1 ENHRY and CDR2 SYGVKD. Trimming shortened V by 5 bases and J by 1 base, and 18 bases separated the two germline ends. This CDR3 is 18 amino acids long.

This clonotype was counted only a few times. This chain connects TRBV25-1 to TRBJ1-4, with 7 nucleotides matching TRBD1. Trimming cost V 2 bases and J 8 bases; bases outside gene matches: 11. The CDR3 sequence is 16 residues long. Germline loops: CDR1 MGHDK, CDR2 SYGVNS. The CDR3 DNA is TGTGCCAGCAGTGAAGAGGTGAACAGGGGTAGGGAAAAACTGTTTTTT. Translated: CASSEEVNRGREKLFF.

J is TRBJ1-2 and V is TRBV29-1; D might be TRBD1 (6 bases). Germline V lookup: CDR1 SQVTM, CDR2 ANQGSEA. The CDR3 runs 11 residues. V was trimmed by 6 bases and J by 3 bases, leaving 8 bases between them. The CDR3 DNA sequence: TGCAGCGTCCAGGGGTACTATGGCTACACCTTC. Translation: CSVQGYYGYTF.

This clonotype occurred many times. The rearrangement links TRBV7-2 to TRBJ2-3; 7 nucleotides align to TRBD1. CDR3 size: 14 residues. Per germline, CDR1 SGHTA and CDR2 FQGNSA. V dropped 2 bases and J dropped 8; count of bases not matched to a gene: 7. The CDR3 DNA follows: TGTGCCAGCAGCTTACAGGGGGTTTACGGTACGCAGTATTTT. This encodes CASSLQGVYGTQYF.

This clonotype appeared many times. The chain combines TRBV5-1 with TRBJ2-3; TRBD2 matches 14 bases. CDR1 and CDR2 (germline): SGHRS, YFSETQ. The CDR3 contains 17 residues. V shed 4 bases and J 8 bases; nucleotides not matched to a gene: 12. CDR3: CASSPMTGTSGSTTQYF. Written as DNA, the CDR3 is TGCGCCAGCAGCCCAATGACCGGGACTAGCGGGAGTACTACGCAGTATTTT. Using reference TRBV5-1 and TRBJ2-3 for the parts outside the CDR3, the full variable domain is KAGVTQTPRYLIKTRGQQVTLSCSPISGHRSVSWYQQTPGQGLQFLFEYFSETQRNKGNFPGRFSGRQFSNSRSEMNVSTLELGDSALYLCASSPMTGTSGSTTQYFGPGTRLTVL.

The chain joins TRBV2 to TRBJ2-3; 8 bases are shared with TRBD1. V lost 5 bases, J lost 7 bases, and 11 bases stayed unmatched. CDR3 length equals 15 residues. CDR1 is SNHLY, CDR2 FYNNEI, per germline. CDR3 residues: CASSTGQGRLNTQYF. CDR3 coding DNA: TGTGCCAGCAGTACCGGACAGGGTCGGTTGAATACGCAGTATTTT.

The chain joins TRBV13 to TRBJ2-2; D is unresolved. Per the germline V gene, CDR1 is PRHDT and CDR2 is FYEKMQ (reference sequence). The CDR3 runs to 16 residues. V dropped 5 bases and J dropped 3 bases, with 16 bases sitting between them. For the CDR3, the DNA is TGTGCCAGCAGCGAAGGAGTCCCGTACGACACCGGGGAGCTGTTTTTT. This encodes CASSEGVPYDTGELFF.

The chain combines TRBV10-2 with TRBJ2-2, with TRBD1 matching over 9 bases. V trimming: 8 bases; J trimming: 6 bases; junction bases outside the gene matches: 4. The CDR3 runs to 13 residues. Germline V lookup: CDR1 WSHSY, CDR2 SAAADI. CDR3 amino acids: CASGGQGAGELFF. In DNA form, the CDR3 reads TGCGCCAGCGGGGGACAGGGAGCCGGGGAGCTGTTTTTT.

Here the CDR3 reads CARDRGRQETQYF. CDR3 in DNA: TGTGCCAGAGACAGGGGGCGGCAAGAGACCCAGTACTTC. The chain couples TRBV12-3 or TRBV12-4 to TRBJ2-5; 10 positions match TRBD1. Trimming removed 9 bases from V and 2 bases from J; junction bases left unmatched: 3. The CDR3 has 13 residues.

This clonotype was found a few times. CDR3 sequence (DNA): TGTGCCAGTAGTCGGAACGGGGTGCAGCCCCAGCATTTT. It encodes CASSRNGVQPQHF. The chain is built from TRBV19 and TRBJ1-5, with D unresolved. The germline V gene has CDR1 LNHDA and CDR2 SQIVND (reference sequence). Trimming cost V 5 bases and J 7 bases, with 12 bases left between them. CDR3 length: 13 residues.

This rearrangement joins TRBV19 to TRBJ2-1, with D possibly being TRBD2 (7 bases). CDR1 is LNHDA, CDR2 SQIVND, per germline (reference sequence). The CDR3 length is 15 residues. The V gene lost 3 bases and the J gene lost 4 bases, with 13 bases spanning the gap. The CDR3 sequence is CASSMKAGTYNEQFF. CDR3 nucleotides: TGTGCCAGTAGTATGAAAGCGGGGACATACAATGAGCAGTTCTTC.

For the CDR3, the DNA is TGTGCCAGCTCAGAGCGCAATCAGCCCCAGCATTTT. This translates into CASSERNQPQHF. V and J are TRBV6-1 and TRBJ1-5; no definite D call. V was cut by 8 bases and J by 2 bases, with 7 bases left in between. Looked up from germline, CDR1 is MNHNS and CDR2 is SASEGT. The CDR3 contains 12 residues.

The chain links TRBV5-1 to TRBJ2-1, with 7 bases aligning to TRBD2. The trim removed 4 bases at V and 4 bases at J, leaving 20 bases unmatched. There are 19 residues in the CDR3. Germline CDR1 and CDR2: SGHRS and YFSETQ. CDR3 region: CASSPVLPSRGERYNEQFF. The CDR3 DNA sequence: TGCGCCAGCAGCCCGGTCTTACCCTCCCGGGGGGAGAGGTACAATGAGCAGTTCTTC.

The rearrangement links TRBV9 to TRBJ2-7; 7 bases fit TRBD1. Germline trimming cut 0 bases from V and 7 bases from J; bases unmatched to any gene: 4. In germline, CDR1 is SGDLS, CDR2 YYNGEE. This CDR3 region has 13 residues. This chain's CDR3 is CASSVESQGEQYF. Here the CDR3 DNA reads TGTGCCAGCAGCGTAGAGTCACAGGGGGAGCAGTACTTC.

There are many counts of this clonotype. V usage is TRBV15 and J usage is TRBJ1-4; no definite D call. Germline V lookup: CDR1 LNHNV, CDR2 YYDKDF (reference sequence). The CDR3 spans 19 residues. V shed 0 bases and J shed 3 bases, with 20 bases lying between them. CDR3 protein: CATSREKGSPAVANEKLFF. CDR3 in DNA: TGTGCCACCAGCAGAGAAAAGGGTTCACCCGCCGTGGCTAATGAAAAACTGTTTTTT.

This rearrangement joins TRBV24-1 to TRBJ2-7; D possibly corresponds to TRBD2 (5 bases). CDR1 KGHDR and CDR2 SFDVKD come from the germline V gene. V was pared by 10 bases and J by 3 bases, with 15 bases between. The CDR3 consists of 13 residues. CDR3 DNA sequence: TGTGCCACTGCCCGCGGGTTAGGCTACGAGCAGTACTTC. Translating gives CATARGLGYEQYF.

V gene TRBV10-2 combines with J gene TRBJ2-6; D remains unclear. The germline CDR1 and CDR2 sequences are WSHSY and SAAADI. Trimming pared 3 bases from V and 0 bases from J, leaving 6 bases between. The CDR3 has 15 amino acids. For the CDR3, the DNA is TGCGCCAGCAGTGACAAGGTCTCTGGGGCCAACGTCCTGACTTTC. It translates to CASSDKVSGANVLTF.

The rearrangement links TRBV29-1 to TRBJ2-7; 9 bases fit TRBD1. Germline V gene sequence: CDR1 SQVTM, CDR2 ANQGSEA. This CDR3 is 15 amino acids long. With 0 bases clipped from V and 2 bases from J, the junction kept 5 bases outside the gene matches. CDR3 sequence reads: CSVEDTGGTAYEQYF. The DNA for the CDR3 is TGCAGCGTTGAAGATACAGGGGGCACAGCCTACGAGCAGTACTTC.

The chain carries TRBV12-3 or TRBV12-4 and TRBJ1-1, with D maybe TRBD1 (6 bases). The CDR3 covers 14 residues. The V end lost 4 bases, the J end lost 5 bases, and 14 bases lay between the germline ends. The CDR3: CASSSSDRGTEAFF. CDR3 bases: TGTGCCAGCAGTTCATCGGACAGAGGGACTGAAGCTTTCTTT.

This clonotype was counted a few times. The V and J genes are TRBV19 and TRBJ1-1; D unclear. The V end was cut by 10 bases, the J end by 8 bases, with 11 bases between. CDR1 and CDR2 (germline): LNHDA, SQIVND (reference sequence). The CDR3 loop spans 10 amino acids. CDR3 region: CATGLTEAFF. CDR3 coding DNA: TGTGCCACGGGCCTTACGGAAGCTTTCTTT.

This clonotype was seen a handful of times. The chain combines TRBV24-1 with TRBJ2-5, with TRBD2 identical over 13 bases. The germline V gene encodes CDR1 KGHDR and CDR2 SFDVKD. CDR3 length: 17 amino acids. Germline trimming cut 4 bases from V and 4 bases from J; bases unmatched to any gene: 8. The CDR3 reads CATSDPTGTSGVETQYF. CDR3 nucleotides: TGTGCCACCAGTGACCCCACCGGGACTAGCGGGGTAGAGACCCAGTACTTC.

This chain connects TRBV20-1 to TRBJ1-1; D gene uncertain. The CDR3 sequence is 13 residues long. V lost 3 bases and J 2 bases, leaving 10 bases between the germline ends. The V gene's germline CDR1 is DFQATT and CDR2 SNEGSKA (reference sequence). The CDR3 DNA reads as TGCAGTGCTAGTGTGGGGAGAAACACTGAAGCTTTCTTT. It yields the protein CSASVGRNTEAFF.

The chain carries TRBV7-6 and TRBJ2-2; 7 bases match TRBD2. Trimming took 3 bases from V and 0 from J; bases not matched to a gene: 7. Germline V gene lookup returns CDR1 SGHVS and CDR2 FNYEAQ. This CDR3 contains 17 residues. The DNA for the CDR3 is TGTGCCAGCAGCTTGGAACCAAGCGGGACGAACACCGGGGAGCTGTTTTTT. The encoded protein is CASSLEPSGTNTGELFF.

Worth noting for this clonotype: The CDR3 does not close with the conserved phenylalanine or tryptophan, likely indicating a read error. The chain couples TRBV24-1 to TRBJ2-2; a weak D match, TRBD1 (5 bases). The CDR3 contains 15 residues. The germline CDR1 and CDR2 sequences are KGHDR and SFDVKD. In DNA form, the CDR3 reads TGTGCCACCAGTGAGGAAGGGGCGAACACCCGGGAGCTGTTTCTT. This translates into CATSEEGANTRELFL.

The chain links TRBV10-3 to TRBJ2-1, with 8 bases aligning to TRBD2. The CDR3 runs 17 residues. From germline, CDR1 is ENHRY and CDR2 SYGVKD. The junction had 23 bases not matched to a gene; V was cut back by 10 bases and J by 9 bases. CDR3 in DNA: TGTGCCAGCAGCCTTCGGGGGGGGCGGGAGAAAGTTCGTGAGCAGTTCTTC. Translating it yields CASSLRGGREKVREQFF.

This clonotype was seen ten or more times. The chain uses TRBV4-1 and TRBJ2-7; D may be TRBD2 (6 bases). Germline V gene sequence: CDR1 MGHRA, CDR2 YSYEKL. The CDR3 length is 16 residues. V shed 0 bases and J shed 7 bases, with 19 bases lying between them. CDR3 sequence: CASSQDGGIRMREQYF. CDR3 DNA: TGCGCCAGCAGCCAAGATGGAGGGATAAGGATGAGGGAGCAGTACTTC.

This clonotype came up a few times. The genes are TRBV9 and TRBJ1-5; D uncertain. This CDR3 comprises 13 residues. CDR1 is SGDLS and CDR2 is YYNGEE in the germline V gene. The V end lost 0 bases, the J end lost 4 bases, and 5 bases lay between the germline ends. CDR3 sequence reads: CASSVGPNQPQHF. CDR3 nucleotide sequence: TGTGCCAGCAGCGTAGGCCCTAATCAGCCCCAGCATTTT.